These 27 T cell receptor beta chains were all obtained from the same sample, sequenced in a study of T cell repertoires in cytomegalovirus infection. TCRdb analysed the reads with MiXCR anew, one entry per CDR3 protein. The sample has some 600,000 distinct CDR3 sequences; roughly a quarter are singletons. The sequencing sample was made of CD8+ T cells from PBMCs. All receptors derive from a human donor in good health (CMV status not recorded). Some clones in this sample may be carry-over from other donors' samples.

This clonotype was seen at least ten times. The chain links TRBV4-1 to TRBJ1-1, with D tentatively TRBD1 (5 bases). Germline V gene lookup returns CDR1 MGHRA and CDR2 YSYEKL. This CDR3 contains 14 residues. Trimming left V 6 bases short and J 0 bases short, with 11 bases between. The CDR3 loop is CASRRDGMNTEAFF. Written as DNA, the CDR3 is TGCGCCAGCAGGCGGGACGGAATGAACACTGAAGCTTTCTTT.

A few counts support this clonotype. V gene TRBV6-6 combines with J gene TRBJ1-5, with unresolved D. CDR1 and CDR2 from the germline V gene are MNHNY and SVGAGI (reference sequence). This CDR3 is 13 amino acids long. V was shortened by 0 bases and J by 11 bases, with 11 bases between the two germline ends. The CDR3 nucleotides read TGTGCCAGCAGTTACTCCCCGGTGGATTCCCAGCATTTT. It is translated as CASSYSPVDSQHF.

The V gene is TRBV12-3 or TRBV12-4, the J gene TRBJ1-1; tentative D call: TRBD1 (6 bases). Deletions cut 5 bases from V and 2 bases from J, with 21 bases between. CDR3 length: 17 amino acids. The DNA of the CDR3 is TGTGCCAGCAGTCACAGCGGGGGCGCTTGGGTTAACACTGAAGCTTTCTTT. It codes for CASSHSGGAWVNTEAFF.

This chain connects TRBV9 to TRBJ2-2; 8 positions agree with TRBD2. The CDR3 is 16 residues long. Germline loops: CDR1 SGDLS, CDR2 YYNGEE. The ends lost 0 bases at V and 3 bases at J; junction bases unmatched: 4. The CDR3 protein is CASSVVSGGYTGELFF. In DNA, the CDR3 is TGTGCCAGCAGCGTAGTAAGCGGGGGTTACACCGGGGAGCTGTTTTTT.

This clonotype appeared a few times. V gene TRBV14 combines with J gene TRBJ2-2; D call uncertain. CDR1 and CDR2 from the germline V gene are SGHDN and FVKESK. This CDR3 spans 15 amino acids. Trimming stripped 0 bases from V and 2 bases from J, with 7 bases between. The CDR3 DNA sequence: TGTGCCAGCAGCCAAGACTTCTTCAACACCGGGGAGCTGTTTTTT. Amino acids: CASSQDFFNTGELFF.

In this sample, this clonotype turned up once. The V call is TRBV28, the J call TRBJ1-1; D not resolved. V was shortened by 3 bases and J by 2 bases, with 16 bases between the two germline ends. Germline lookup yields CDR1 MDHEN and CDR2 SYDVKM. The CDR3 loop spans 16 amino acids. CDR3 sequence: CASSLDFYWANTEAFF. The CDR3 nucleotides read TGTGCCAGCAGTTTGGATTTTTACTGGGCCAACACTGAAGCTTTCTTT. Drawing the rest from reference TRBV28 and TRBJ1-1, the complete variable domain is DVKVTQSSRYLVKRTGEKVFLECVQDMDHENMFWYRQDPGLGLRLIYFSYDVKMKEKGDIPEGYSVSREKKERFSLILESASTNQTSMYLCASSLDFYWANTEAFFGQGTRLTVV.

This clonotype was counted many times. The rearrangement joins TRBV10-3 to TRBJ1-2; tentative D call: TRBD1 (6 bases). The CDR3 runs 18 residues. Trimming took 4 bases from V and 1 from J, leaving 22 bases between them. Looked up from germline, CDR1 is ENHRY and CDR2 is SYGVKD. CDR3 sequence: CAISGGAWGRDFNYGYTF. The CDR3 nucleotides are TGTGCCATCAGTGGCGGCGCTTGGGGGCGAGATTTTAACTATGGCTACACCTTC.

CDR3 nucleotides: TGTGCCAGCAGCCAGGGTGGCGGGGAGCTGTTTTTT. It specifies CASSQGGGELFF. This sequence joins TRBV9 and TRBJ2-2; tentative D call: TRBD1 (5 bases). V gave up 4 bases and J gave up 7 bases, with 8 bases separating them. The CDR3 runs to 12 residues. The germline V gene has CDR1 SGDLS and CDR2 YYNGEE.

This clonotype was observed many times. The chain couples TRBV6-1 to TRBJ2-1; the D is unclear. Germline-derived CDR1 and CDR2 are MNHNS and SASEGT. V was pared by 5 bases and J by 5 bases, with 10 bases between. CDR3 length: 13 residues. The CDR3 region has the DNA TGTGCCAGCAGTCTCGGCCTTCACAATGAGCAGTTCTTC. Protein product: CASSLGLHNEQFF.

The CDR3 region has the DNA TGTGCCAGCAGTTCCGGGACTATGGGCACAGATACGCAGTATTTT. It specifies CASSSGTMGTDTQYF. The chain is built from TRBV27 and TRBJ2-3, with 7 bases identical to TRBD2. V shed 4 bases and J 1 base; nucleotides not matched to a gene: 5. This CDR3 has 15 residues. Germline V CDR1 and CDR2: MNHEY, SMNVEV (reference sequence).

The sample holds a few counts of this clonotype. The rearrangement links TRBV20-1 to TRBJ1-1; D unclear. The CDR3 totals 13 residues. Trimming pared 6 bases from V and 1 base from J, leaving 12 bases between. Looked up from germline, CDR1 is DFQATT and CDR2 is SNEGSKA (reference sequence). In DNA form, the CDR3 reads TGCAGTGCCCCCACGGGCGGGAACACTGAAGCTTTCTTT. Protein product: CSAPTGGNTEAFF.

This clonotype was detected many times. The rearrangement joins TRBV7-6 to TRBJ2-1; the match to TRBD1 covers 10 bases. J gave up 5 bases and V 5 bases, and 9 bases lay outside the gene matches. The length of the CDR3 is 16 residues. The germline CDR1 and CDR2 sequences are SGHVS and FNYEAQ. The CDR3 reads CASSPPAGTGDNEQFF. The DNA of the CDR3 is TGTGCCAGCAGCCCCCCGGCCGGGACAGGGGACAATGAGCAGTTCTTC.

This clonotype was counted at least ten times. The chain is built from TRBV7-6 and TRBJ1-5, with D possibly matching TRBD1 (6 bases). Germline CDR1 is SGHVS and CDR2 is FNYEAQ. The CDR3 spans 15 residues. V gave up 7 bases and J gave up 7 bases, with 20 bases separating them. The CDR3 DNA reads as TGTGCCAGCACCGTCGGCGGGGGCGCCGGGCAGCCCCAGCATTTT. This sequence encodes CASTVGGGAGQPQHF.

CDR3: CASQDSSLQETQYF. The CDR3 DNA follows: TGTGCCAGCCAGGACAGCTCTTTGCAAGAGACCCAGTACTTC. The chain combines TRBV7-9 with TRBJ2-5; weak D call: TRBD1 (6 bases). The CDR3 has 14 amino acids. In germline, CDR1 is SEHNR, CDR2 FQNEAQ (reference sequence). V shed 8 bases and J shed 2 bases, with 15 bases lying between them.

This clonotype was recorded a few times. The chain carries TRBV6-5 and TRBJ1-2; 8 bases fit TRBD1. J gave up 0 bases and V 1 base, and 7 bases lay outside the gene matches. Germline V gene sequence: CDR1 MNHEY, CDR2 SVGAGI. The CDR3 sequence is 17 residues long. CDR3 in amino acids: CASSYFSGGKTNYGYTF. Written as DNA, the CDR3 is TGTGCCAGCAGTTACTTTTCAGGGGGCAAGACTAACTATGGCTACACCTTC.

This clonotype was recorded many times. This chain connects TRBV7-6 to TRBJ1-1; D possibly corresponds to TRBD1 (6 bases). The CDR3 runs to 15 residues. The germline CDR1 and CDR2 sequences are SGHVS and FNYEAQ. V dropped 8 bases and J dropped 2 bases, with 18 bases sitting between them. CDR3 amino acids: CASRRGGGPNTEAFF. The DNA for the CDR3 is TGTGCCAGCCGACGAGGTGGGGGCCCAAACACTGAAGCTTTCTTT.

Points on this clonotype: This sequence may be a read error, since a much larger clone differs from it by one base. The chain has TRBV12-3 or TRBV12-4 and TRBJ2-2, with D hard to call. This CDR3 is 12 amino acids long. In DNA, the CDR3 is TGTGTCAGCAGTTTTAACCGTGGGGAGCTGTTTTTT. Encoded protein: CVSSFNRGELFF.

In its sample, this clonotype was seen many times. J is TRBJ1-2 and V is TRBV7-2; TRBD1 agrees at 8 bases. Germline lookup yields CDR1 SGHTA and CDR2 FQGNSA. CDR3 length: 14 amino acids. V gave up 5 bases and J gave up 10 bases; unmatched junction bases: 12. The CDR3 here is CASSPGQGFMVYTF. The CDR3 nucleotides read TGTGCCAGCAGCCCTGGACAGGGATTCATGGTCTACACCTTC.

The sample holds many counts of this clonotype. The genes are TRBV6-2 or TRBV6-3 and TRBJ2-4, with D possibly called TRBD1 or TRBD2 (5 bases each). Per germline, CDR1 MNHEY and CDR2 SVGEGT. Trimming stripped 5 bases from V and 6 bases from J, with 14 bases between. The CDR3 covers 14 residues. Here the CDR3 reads CASSGGAGGNIQYF. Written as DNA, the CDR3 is TGTGCCAGCAGTGGTGGGGCTGGGGGAAACATTCAGTACTTC.

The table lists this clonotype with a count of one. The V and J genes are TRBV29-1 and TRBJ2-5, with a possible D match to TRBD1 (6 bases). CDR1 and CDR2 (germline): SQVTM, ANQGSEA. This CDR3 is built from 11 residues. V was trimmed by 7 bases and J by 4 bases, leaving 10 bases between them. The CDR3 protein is CSGRGRETQYF. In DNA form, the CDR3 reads TGCAGCGGCAGGGGAAGAGAGACCCAGTACTTC.

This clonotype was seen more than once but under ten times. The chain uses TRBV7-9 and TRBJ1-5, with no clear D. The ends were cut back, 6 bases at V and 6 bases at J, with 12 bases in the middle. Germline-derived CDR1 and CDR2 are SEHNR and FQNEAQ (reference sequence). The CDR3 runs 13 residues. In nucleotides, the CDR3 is TGTGCCAGCAGTTCCTACACTCTTCAGCCCCAGCATTTT. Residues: CASSSYTLQPQHF.

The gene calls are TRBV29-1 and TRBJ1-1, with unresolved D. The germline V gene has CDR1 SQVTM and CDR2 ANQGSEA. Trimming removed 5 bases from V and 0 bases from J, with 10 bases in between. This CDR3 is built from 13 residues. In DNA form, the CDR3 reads TGCAGCGTTAGGACGGCAGTGAACACTGAAGCTTTCTTT. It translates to CSVRTAVNTEAFF.

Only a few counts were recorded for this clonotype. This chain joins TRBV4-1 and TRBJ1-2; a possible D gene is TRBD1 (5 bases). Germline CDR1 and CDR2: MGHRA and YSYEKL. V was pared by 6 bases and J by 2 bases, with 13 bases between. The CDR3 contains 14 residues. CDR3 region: CASRGEGTNYGYTF. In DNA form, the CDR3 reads TGCGCCAGCAGGGGGGAGGGTACCAACTATGGCTACACCTTC.

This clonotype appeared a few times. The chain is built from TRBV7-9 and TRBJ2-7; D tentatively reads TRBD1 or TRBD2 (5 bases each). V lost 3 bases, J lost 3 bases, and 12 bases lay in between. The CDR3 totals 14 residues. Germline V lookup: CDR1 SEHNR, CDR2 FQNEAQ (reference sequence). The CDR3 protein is CASSFRDVRYEQYF. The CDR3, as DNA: TGTGCCAGCAGCTTCCGGGACGTCCGCTACGAGCAGTACTTC. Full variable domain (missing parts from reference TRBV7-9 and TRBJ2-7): DTGVSQNPRHKITKRGQNVTFRCDPISEHNRLYWYRQTLGQGPEFLTYFQNEAQLEKSRLLSDRFSAERPKGSFSTLEIQRTEQGDSAMYLCASSFRDVRYEQYFGPGTRLTVT.

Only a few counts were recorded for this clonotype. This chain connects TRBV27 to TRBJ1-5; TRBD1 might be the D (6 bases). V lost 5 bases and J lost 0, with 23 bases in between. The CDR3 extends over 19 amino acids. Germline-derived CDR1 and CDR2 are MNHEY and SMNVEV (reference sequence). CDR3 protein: CASSHSGGAPAYSNQPQHF. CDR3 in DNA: TGTGCCAGCAGTCACAGTGGGGGGGCGCCGGCCTATAGCAATCAGCCCCAGCATTTT.

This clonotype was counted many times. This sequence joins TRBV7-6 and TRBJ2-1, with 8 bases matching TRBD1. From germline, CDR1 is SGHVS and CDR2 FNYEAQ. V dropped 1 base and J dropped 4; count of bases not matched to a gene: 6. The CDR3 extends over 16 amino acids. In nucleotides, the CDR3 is TGTGCCAGCAGCTTAGGTGACAGGGGTCCTTACAATGAGCAGTTCTTC. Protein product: CASSLGDRGPYNEQFF.

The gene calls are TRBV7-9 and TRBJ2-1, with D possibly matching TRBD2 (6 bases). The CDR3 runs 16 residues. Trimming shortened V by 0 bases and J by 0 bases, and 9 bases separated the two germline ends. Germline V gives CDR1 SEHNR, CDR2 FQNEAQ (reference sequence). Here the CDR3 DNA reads TGTGCCAGCAGCTTAGCTACTAGCCTCTCCTACAATGAGCAGTTCTTC. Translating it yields CASSLATSLSYNEQFF.